This is a list of T cell receptor beta chains from one sample in a study of brain T cells in children with intractable seizures. The data were produced by immunoSEQ multiplex PCR, yet TCRdb's version contains in-frame clones alone and is incomplete. Seen here are around 80,000 clones, approximately 89% observed once, and the top ten hold about 24%. This specimen consisted of peripheral blood, obtained at surgery. These TCRs come from a girl between 2 and 10 years old with Rasmussen encephalitis and intractable seizures. CDR3s include the opening cysteine and the closing phenylalanine or tryptophan. D genes are given only for firm matches. Size tells how often a clone was seen (once, few, many) or the class of an expanded clone, and some rows leave it out.

CDR3aa: CASSHSSGSYEQYF
CDR3nt: TGTGCCAGCAGTCACTCTAGCGGGTCCTACGAGCAGTACTTC
abundance: once
j_gene: TRBJ2-7
v_gene: TRBV6-5
d_gene: TRBD2

CDR3aa: CASSLMMGQEQFF
CDR3nt: TGTGCCAGCAGCTTAATGATGGGACAGGAGCAGTTCTTC
abundance: -
j_gene: TRBJ2-1
v_gene: TRBV7-3
d_gene: TRBD1

CDR3aa: CASSERGGPRFEQYF
CDR3nt: TGTGCCAGCAGCGAGAGGGGAGGGCCAAGGTTTGAGCAGTACTTC
abundance: -
j_gene: TRBJ2-7
v_gene: TRBV27
d_gene: TRBD2

CDR3aa: CASSLDGGVADTQYF
CDR3nt: TGTGCCAGCAGCTTGGACGGGGGGGTGGCAGATACGCAGTATTTT
abundance: -
j_gene: TRBJ2-3
v_gene: TRBV5-4
d_gene: TRBD2

CDR3aa: CASSRTVYAIYF
CDR3nt: TGTGCCAGCAGCCGAACCGTCTACGCCATATATTTT
abundance: -
j_gene: TRBJ1-3
v_gene: TRBV11-2
d_gene: -

CDR3aa: CASSELWFSGNSDTQYF
CDR3nt: TGTGCCAGCAGTGAACTGTGGTTTAGCGGGAACTCAGATACGCAGTATTTT
abundance: -
j_gene: TRBJ2-3
v_gene: TRBV2
d_gene: TRBD2

CDR3aa: CASSWGTEAFF
CDR3nt: TGTGCCAGCAGTTGGGGCACTGAAGCTTTCTTT
abundance: -
j_gene: TRBJ1-1
v_gene: TRBV28
d_gene: -

CDR3aa: CASRDRLYGYTF
CDR3nt: TGTGCCAGCAGGGACAGATTATATGGCTACACCTTC
abundance: -
j_gene: TRBJ1-2
v_gene: TRBV6-5
d_gene: -

CDR3aa: CASSLVGETPNYGYTF
CDR3nt: TGTGCCAGCAGCTTAGTTGGAGAAACGCCTAACTATGGCTACACCTTC
abundance: -
j_gene: TRBJ1-2
v_gene: TRBV7-9
d_gene: -

CDR3aa: CASSLSDFDEQFF
CDR3nt: TGTGCCAGCAGTTTATCGGATTTCGATGAGCAGTTCTTC
abundance: once
j_gene: TRBJ2-1
v_gene: TRBV27
d_gene: -

CDR3aa: CASSEERIGGVQPQHF
CDR3nt: TGTGCCAGCAGTGAAGAACGGATAGGAGGGGTTCAGCCCCAGCATTTT
abundance: -
j_gene: TRBJ1-5
v_gene: TRBV2
d_gene: -

CDR3aa: CASIGRPGAAGSTDTQYF
CDR3nt: TGTGCCAGCATCGGACGGCCTGGGGCTGCCGGGAGCACAGATACGCAGTATTTT
abundance: -
j_gene: TRBJ2-3
v_gene: TRBV2
d_gene: -

CDR3aa: CASSAPRWRGTEAFF
CDR3nt: TGTGCCAGCAGCGCTCCCCGCTGGAGGGGCACTGAAGCTTTCTTT
abundance: -
j_gene: TRBJ1-1
v_gene: TRBV7-2
d_gene: -

CDR3aa: CASSPEGFGNQPQHF
CDR3nt: TGTGCCAGCAGCCCAGAGGGCTTTGGCAATCAGCCCCAGCATTTT
abundance: -
j_gene: TRBJ1-5
v_gene: TRBV3-1/TRBV3-2
d_gene: -

CDR3aa: CASRAPLRGTEAFF
CDR3nt: TGTGCCAGCAGGGCCCCTTTAAGGGGCACTGAAGCTTTCTTT
abundance: -
j_gene: TRBJ1-1
v_gene: TRBV6-5
d_gene: -